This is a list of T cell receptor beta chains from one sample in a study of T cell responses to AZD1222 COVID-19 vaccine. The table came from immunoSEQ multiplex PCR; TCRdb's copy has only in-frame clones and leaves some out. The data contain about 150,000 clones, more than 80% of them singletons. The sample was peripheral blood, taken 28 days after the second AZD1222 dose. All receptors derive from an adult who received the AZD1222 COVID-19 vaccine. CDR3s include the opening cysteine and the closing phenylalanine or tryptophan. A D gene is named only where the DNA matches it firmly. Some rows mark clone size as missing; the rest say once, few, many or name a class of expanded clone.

TGTGCCAGCAGCCGAGGGAAAAGCACTGAAGCTTTCTTT | CASSRGKSTEAFF | - | TRBV12-3/TRBV12-4 | - | TRBJ1-1
TGTGCCAGCTCACCACCTGACAGGCCTTACTATGGCTACACCTTC | CASSPPDRPYYGYTF | - | TRBV18 | - | TRBJ1-2
TGTGCCAGCAGGAATAACTATGGCTACACCTTC | CASRNNYGYTF | - | TRBV6-6 | once | TRBJ1-2
TGTGCCACCAGCAGAGCTGGGGGTTTCTACGAGCAGTACTTC | CATSRAGGFYEQYF | - | TRBV15 | - | TRBJ2-7
TGTGCCAACGGACTAGCGGGAAACTACAATGAGCAGTTCTTC | CANGLAGNYNEQFF | TRBD2 | TRBV2 | - | TRBJ2-1
TGTGCCAGCTCACCGAGCACGGGGGGCTGGAACGAGCAGTACTTC | CASSPSTGGWNEQYF | - | TRBV18 | few | TRBJ2-7
TGTGCCAGACAGGGACTTAACACCGGGGAGCTGTTTTTT | CARQGLNTGELFF | - | TRBV7-9 | - | TRBJ2-2
TGTGCCAGCAGTTCTCAGGGGGCAGGCAATCAGCCCCAGCATTTT | CASSSQGAGNQPQHF | TRBD1 | TRBV7-8 | - | TRBJ1-5
TGTGCCTGGAGTGGGGGAGAAAAACTGTTTTTT | CAWSGGEKLFF | - | TRBV30 | - | TRBJ1-4
TGTGCCAGCAGTTTATCGACGGGGAATCAGCCCCAGCATTTT | CASSLSTGNQPQHF | - | TRBV27 | - | TRBJ1-5
TGCGCCAGCAGCACTGAAACAGCGTCTTATGGCTACACCTTC | CASSTETASYGYTF | - | TRBV5-1 | - | TRBJ1-2
TGTGCCAGCAGCCAAGTTCCCTTAAACGGAAGGATCGCTGAAGCTTTCTTT | CASSQVPLNGRIAEAFF | - | TRBV3-1/TRBV3-2 | once | TRBJ1-1
TGTGCCAGCAGCTTTTTGGGGGGCTTCACCCAGGGTGAGCAGTTCTTC | CASSFLGGFTQGEQFF | - | TRBV7-9 | - | TRBJ2-1
TGCGCCAGCAGCTTTGAAGGCAGGAATCAGCCCCAGCATTTT | CASSFEGRNQPQHF | - | TRBV5-1 | - | TRBJ1-5
TGTGCCAGCAGTTACAAGGATACGCAGTATTTT | CASSYKDTQYF | - | TRBV6-2/TRBV6-3 | - | TRBJ2-3
TGTGCCAGCAGTTTCTCGGGTGAAGCTTTCTTT | CASSFSGEAFF | - | TRBV12-3/TRBV12-4 | - | TRBJ1-1
TGTGCCAGTAGTATAGATGAAGGACAGGGCCACACAGATACGCAGTATTTT | CASSIDEGQGHTDTQYF | TRBD1 | TRBV19 | - | TRBJ2-3
TGTGCCAGCAGCTTTTGGCTAGCGAATACCTACGAGCAGTACTTC | CASSFWLANTYEQYF | - | TRBV7-2 | - | TRBJ2-7
TGTGCCAGTACCCCGGGGAGGGTAGGAAACTATGGCTACACCTTC | CASTPGRVGNYGYTF | - | TRBV19 | - | TRBJ1-2
TGCAGTGCCCCGGACTACAATGAGCAGTTCTTC | CSAPDYNEQFF | - | TRBV20-1 | - | TRBJ2-1
TGCGCCAGCAGCTTGGCAGACAACTATGGCTACACCTTC | CASSLADNYGYTF | - | TRBV5-1 | - | TRBJ1-2
TGTGCCAGCAGGGAACCGGGACAGGCGATCTACGAGCAGTACTTC | CASREPGQAIYEQYF | TRBD1 | TRBV6-6 | - | TRBJ2-7
TGTGCCAGCAGCTTATCTCCGGGAGAAAAGACCCAGTACTTC | CASSLSPGEKTQYF | - | TRBV11-3 | - | TRBJ2-5
TGTGCCAGCTCACCACCGACGGTTAACGTTGCTTTCTTT | CASSPPTVNVAFF | - | TRBV18 | once | TRBJ1-1
TGTGCCACCAGCAGAGATCACAGCGCCCCTGATGGCTACACCTTC | CATSRDHSAPDGYTF | - | TRBV15 | few | TRBJ1-2
TGTGCCAGCAGCACGGGACAGGGAAACGAAAAACTGTTTTTT | CASSTGQGNEKLFF | TRBD1 | TRBV6-4 | - | TRBJ1-4
TGTGCCAGCAGTTACTCTGGAGACAGGGACTTAGCTACGCAGTATTTT | CASSYSGDRDLATQYF | - | TRBV6-5 | - | TRBJ2-3
TGTGCCAGTAGTATTGGGGAGGGAAGGAACACTGAAGCTTTCTTT | CASSIGEGRNTEAFF | - | TRBV19 | - | TRBJ1-1
TGTGCCAGTAGTATAGTGGAAATGGCAGGGGTTCGTGGCTACACCTTC | CASSIVEMAGVRGYTF | - | TRBV19 | - | TRBJ1-2
TGTGCCAGCAGCCAGGGGTACTACGAGCAGTACTTC | CASSQGYYEQYF | - | TRBV14 | - | TRBJ2-7
TGTGCCAGCAGCCCCTCCCCGAACACTGAAGCTTTCTTT | CASSPSPNTEAFF | - | TRBV7-9 | - | TRBJ1-1
TGTGCCAGTAGTAACAGAGAATCCTACGAGCAGTACTTC | CASSNRESYEQYF | - | TRBV19 | - | TRBJ2-7
TGTGCCAGTTCGATTCGAGGGGCAGGCGACTATGGCTACACCTTC | CASSIRGAGDYGYTF | - | TRBV6-5 | once | TRBJ1-2
TGTGCCAGCAGCTTTAGCGGGGGCTCCTACAATGAGCAGTTCTTC | CASSFSGGSYNEQFF | TRBD2 | TRBV7-2 | - | TRBJ2-1
TGTGCCAGCAGTTACGCGGGAGAGCAGTACTTC | CASSYAGEQYF | - | TRBV6-2/TRBV6-3 | once | TRBJ2-7
TGTGCCTGGAGTAGGACAGGGCCCGAGACCCAGTACTTC | CAWSRTGPETQYF | TRBD1 | TRBV30 | - | TRBJ2-5
TGTGCCAGTAGTATTATGGCAGGGGGAGAGACCCAGTACTTC | CASSIMAGGETQYF | TRBD1 | TRBV19 | - | TRBJ2-5
TGTGCCAGCAGCTTGGGACAGGGGGTGAATTCACCCCTCCACTTT | CASSLGQGVNSPLHF | TRBD1 | TRBV5-6 | - | TRBJ1-6
TGTGCCTGGAGTGGTAAGCGTCCTCCCTACGAGCAGTACTTC | CAWSGKRPPYEQYF | - | TRBV30 | - | TRBJ2-7
TGTGCCAGCTCACCATCCCTGAGTCCGGGGGGCCAAGAGACCCAGTACTTC | CASSPSLSPGGQETQYF | TRBD2 | TRBV18 | - | TRBJ2-5
TGTGCCAGCAGTTTCAGTTCGGAGACCCAGTACTTC | CASSFSSETQYF | - | TRBV12-3/TRBV12-4 | - | TRBJ2-5
TGCAGAGCCTCCGGGGCCAGTGGAAACACCATATATTTT | CRASGASGNTIYF | - | TRBV29-1 | - | TRBJ1-3
TGTGCCAGCAACGGACAGACTCTTTCACCCCTCCACTTT | CASNGQTLSPLHF | - | TRBV6-5 | - | TRBJ1-6
TGTGCCAGTAGTATCCAGGGGGCGAACACCGGGGAGCTGTTTTTT | CASSIQGANTGELFF | TRBD1 | TRBV19 | - | TRBJ2-2
TGCGCCAGCAGCCATAGCGGGGACTCCTACGAGCAGTACTTC | CASSHSGDSYEQYF | TRBD2 | TRBV4-1 | - | TRBJ2-7
TGTGCCAGTAACTCGGTGGCGGACTCCTACAATGAGCAGTTCTTC | CASNSVADSYNEQFF | - | TRBV19 | once | TRBJ2-1
TGCGCCAGCAGCCACAGTTTAGCGGAAGAGACCCAGTACTTC | CASSHSLAEETQYF | - | TRBV4-1 | - | TRBJ2-5
TGCGCCAGCAGTGAGTATCCAACAGGGATGGTAGCCAAAAACATTCAGTACTTC | CASSEYPTGMVAKNIQYF | - | TRBV10-2 | - | TRBJ2-4
TGCGCCAGCAGCTTGGAAAGGGGTGGCTACGAGCAGTACTTC | CASSLERGGYEQYF | - | TRBV5-1 | - | TRBJ2-7
TGTGCCAGCAGCGCCACACGAACAGATAACACCGGGGAGCTGTTTTTT | CASSATRTDNTGELFF | - | TRBV2 | - | TRBJ2-2
TGTGCCAGCAGCGCGCCGTCAGGGGGGGAAAAACTGTTTTTT | CASSAPSGGEKLFF | TRBD1 | TRBV9 | - | TRBJ1-4
TGTGCCAGCAGCCAATACCTACCATACGAGCAGTACTTC | CASSQYLPYEQYF | - | TRBV3-1/TRBV3-2 | - | TRBJ2-7
TGCGCCACCCGGGCTAGCGGCGTGATAGAGACCCAGTACTTC | CATRASGVIETQYF | TRBD2 | TRBV5-1 | - | TRBJ2-5
TGTGCCAGCAGCTCCTCCTCAGTAGCAGCGAACACCGGGGAGCTGTTTTTT | CASSSSSVAANTGELFF | - | TRBV11-3 | - | TRBJ2-2
TGTGCCAGTTCCCTTGAGGGTAGCGGGAGTTCCACCGGGGAGCTGTTTTTT | CASSLEGSGSSTGELFF | TRBD2 | TRBV19 | - | TRBJ2-2